A single sample is the source of the 17 T cell receptor beta chains below, sequenced in a study of tumor-infiltrating lymphocytes in oesophageal squamous cell carcinoma. TCRdb reprocessed the PCR reads via MiXCR and lists one record per CDR3 protein. The sample has about 20,000 distinct CDR3 sequences, roughly two fifths seen once; the top ten hold around a sixth. The material sequenced was normal esophageal tissue next to the tumor. Receptors originate from a female donor with esophageal squamous cell carcinoma.

J is TRBJ2-1 and V is TRBV7-3; D not certain. The CDR3 is 15 amino acids. The V end lost 0 bases, the J end lost 0 bases, and 6 bases lay between the germline ends. Germline V CDR1 and CDR2: SGHTA, FQGTGA. The CDR3 here is CASSLTGDSYNEQFF. CDR3 sequence (DNA): TGTGCCAGCAGCTTAACAGGAGACTCCTACAATGAGCAGTTCTTC.

On this clonotype itself: Given the absence of the conserved phenylalanine or tryptophan at the CDR3 end, a read error is likely. The DNA is left out, because the CDR3 cannot be placed on it with certainty; the CDR3 is given as TCRdb lists it. The genes are TRBV7-9 and TRBJ2-5; the table calls TRBD1, which could not be checked here. Germline V gene lookup returns CDR1 SEHNR and CDR2 FQNEAQ (reference sequence). The CDR3 length is 16 residues, termini included. CDR3 in amino acids: CASSQGHGNYGYTFGS.

This sequence joins TRBV6-5 and TRBJ2-5; possibly TRBD1 for D (5 bases). The end of the DNA aligns better with TRBJ2-1, so the J call may be wrong. The CDR3 totals 16 residues. Looked up from germline, CDR1 is MNHEY and CDR2 is SVGAGI. CDR3 nucleotides: TGTGCCAGCAGTTACGTGGGCCCGGCCTACAGGAATGAGCAGTTCTTC. It codes for CASSYVGPAYRNEQFF.

This clonotype was counted many times. V usage is TRBV27 and J usage is TRBJ2-2; 8 positions agree with TRBD2. This CDR3 contains 15 residues. Germline trimming cut 7 bases from V and 1 base from J; bases unmatched to any gene: 5. CDR1 and CDR2 from the germline V gene are MNHEY and SMNVEV (reference sequence). The CDR3 coding sequence is TGTGCCAGCACTGGGACTAGGGGGAACACCGGGGAGCTGTTTTTT. Amino acid sequence: CASTGTRGNTGELFF.

This rearrangement joins TRBV11-2 to TRBJ2-7, with TRBD2 identical over 12 bases. The J call could be wrong; TRBJ2-1 is a better fit for the DNA end. The CDR3 consists of 15 residues. CDR1 and CDR2 (germline): SGHAT, FQNNGV. The CDR3 reads CASSNLAGGINEQFF. Written as DNA, the CDR3 is TGTGCCAGCAGCAATCTAGCGGGAGGGATCAATGAGCAGTTCTTC.

In its sample, this clonotype was seen many times. The genes are TRBV19 and TRBJ1-2, with D hard to call. The CDR3 covers 10 residues. Germline CDR1 reads LNHDA; CDR2 reads SQIVND (reference sequence). Trimming cost V 9 bases and J 4 bases, with 6 bases left between them. Written as DNA, the CDR3 is TGTGCCAGCAGCCGCTATGGCTACACCTTC. The encoded protein is CASSRYGYTF.

Ten or more counts support this clonotype. The chain links TRBV5-4 to TRBJ2-3; D gene ambiguous. Trimming took 0 bases from V and 1 from J, leaving 6 bases between them. The CDR3 is 14 amino acids. Germline V gene sequence: CDR1 SGHNT, CDR2 YYREEE (reference sequence). The CDR3 region has the DNA TGTGCCAGCAGCTTGGACGGTGGCACAGATACGCAGTATTTT. This translates into CASSLDGGTDTQYF.

This clonotype was seen repeatedly, ten times or more. V usage is TRBV11-2 and J usage is TRBJ2-1, with D maybe TRBD1 (5 bases). The ends were cut back, 0 bases at V and 3 bases at J, with 12 bases in the middle. The germline V gene encodes CDR1 SGHAT and CDR2 FQNNGV. CDR3 length equals 16 residues. The CDR3 bases are TGTGCCAGCAGCTTAGACAGGGTTTTGGACTACAATGAGCAGTTCTTC. Protein sequence: CASSLDRVLDYNEQFF. Complete variable domain (other parts from reference TRBV11-2 and TRBJ2-1): EAGVAQSPRYKIIEKRQSVAFWCNPISGHATLYWYQQILGQGPKLLIQFQNNGVVDDSQLPKDRFSAERLKGVDSTLKIQPAKLEDSAVYLCASSLDRVLDYNEQFFGPGTRLTVL.

This chain links TRBV2 with TRBJ1-2; D perhaps matches TRBD1 (6 bases). In germline, CDR1 is SNHLY, CDR2 FYNNEI. This CDR3 contains 14 residues. V gave up 7 bases and J gave up 4 bases, with 16 bases separating them. The CDR3 nucleotides are TGTGCCAGCACCTCCGGGGGCAACTCCTATGGCTACACCTTC. It is translated as CASTSGGNSYGYTF.

In its sample, this clonotype was seen many times. A much larger clone sits a single nucleotide away, making a read error possible. In nucleotides, the CDR3 is TGTGCCAGCAGCTCCAGACCGGGCAATGAGCAGTACTTC. Its protein is CASSSRPGNEQYF. The V call is TRBV7-3, the J call TRBJ2-5; D call uncertain. CDR1 is SGHTA, CDR2 FQGTGA, per germline. The CDR3 runs to 13 residues. V lost 4 bases and J lost 11, with 17 bases in between.

The chain uses TRBV7-2 and TRBJ2-3; no definite D call. The DNA end is a closer match to TRBJ2-2, so the J assignment may be wrong. The CDR3 extends over 11 amino acids. The germline gives CDR1 SGHTA, CDR2 FQGNSA. CDR3 nucleotide sequence: TGTGCCAGCAGCTTCCCCGGGGAGCTGTTTTTT. Protein: CASSFPGELFF.

This clonotype has just one count. The chain recombines TRBV7-2 with TRBJ2-3, with D hard to call. The length of the CDR3 is 14 residues. Germline V gene data show CDR1 as SGHTA and CDR2 as FQGNSA. V shed 5 bases and J shed 1 base, with 10 bases lying between them. The CDR3 sequence: CASSAAAGTDTQYF. The CDR3 DNA reads as TGTGCCAGCAGCGCTGCCGCTGGCACAGATACGCAGTATTTT. Full variable domain (rest looked up from reference TRBV7-2 and TRBJ2-3): GAGVSQSPSNKVTEKGKDVELRCDPISGHTALYWYRQSLGQGLEFLIYFQGNSAPDKSGLPSDRFSAERTGGSVSTLTIQRTQQEDSAVYLCASSAAAGTDTQYFGPGTRLTVL.

V and J are TRBV7-6 and TRBJ2-1, with D possibly matching TRBD1 (5 bases). The J call may be faulty, since TRBJ1-2 better matches the DNA end. The CDR3 runs to 15 residues. Germline CDR1 is SGHVS and CDR2 is FNYEAQ. The CDR3 nucleotides are TGTGCCAGCAGCGTCGACAGCCGTGGAGACTATGGCTACACCTTC. This translates into CASSVDSRGDYGYTF.

This clonotype was counted many times. The gene calls are TRBV7-9 and TRBJ2-2; TRBD1 might be the D (5 bases). Germline CDR1 and CDR2: SEHNR and FQNEAQ (reference sequence). Trimming left V 2 bases short and J 6 bases short, with 13 bases between. The CDR3 is 15 residues long. The CDR3 DNA reads TGTGCCAGCAGCTTAATAAGGGGTTCGGCCGGGGAGCTGTTTTTT. Translating it yields CASSLIRGSAGELFF.

In its sample, this clonotype was seen many times. J is TRBJ2-1 and V is TRBV12-3 or TRBV12-4, with 9 nucleotides matching TRBD1. The DNA end favors TRBJ2-7, so the J call may be wrong. The CDR3 loop spans 15 amino acids. This chain's CDR3 is CASSPGQGNYNEQYF. The CDR3 DNA reads as TGTGCCAGCAGTCCGGGACAGGGAAACTACAATGAGCAGTACTTC.

This clonotype appeared many times. The DNA of the CDR3 is TGTGCCAGCAGCTTACCTTCCGGACTAGCGGGGGCCACAGATACGCAGTATTTT. It yields the protein CASSLPSGLAGATDTQYF. V is TRBV11-3 and J is TRBJ2-3; 13 bases align to TRBD2. The germline V gene encodes CDR1 SGHNT and CDR2 YENEEA. This CDR3 has 18 residues. Losses at the gene ends were 2 bases for V and 2 bases for J; bases not matched to a gene: 7.

This clonotype was found many times. The rearrangement links TRBV4-1 to TRBJ1-2; D may be TRBD1 (5 bases). This CDR3 spans 14 amino acids. The V end was cut by 0 bases, the J end by 5 bases, with 10 bases between. Germline CDR1 MGHRA, CDR2 YSYEKL. The CDR3 here is CASSQEEGPYGYTF. The DNA of the CDR3 is TGCGCCAGCAGCCAAGAGGAGGGGCCATATGGCTACACCTTC.